This passage covers 5 T cell receptor beta chains from one sample sequenced in a study of Ad26.COV2.S vaccination and SARS-CoV-2 variants. The repertoire was sequenced with immunoSEQ multiplex PCR; TCRdb's copy has only in-frame clones and lacks some. The sample shows about 94,000 clones, roughly 85% of them seen only once. The sequenced sample was peripheral blood, obtained after recovery from COVID-19. These receptors were taken from a human donor who had recovered from COVID-19.

This clone turned up a few times. The J gene is TRBJ1-5, the V gene TRBV7-9; D is unclear. CDR3 size: 13 residues. CDR1 and CDR2 from the germline V gene are SEHNR and FQNEAQ (reference sequence). Trimming took off 3 bases at V and 5 bases at J, with 8 bases between the two ends. CDR3 nucleotide sequence: TGTGCCAGCAGCTTGGACTGGGATCAGCCCCAGCATTTT. This codes for CASSLDWDQPQHF.

This rearrangement joins TRBV12-3 or TRBV12-4 to TRBJ2-2, with D perhaps matching TRBD2 (5 bases). The CDR3 length is 13 residues. Deletions cut 0 bases from V and 8 bases from J, with 7 bases between. The CDR3 loop reads CASSLASEGELFF. CDR3 coding DNA: TGTGCCAGCAGTTTAGCTAGCGAGGGGGAGCTGTTTTTT.

This chain joins TRBV19 and TRBJ1-4; D uncertain. Germline V gene data show CDR1 as LNHDA and CDR2 as SQIVND (reference sequence). The CDR3 has 14 amino acids. V was trimmed by 2 bases and J by 8 bases, leaving 12 bases between them. The CDR3 sequence is CASSIFISDEKLFF. DNA of the CDR3: TGTGCCAGTAGTATATTTATTAGTGACGAAAAACTGTTTTTT.

This clone was detected only a few times. The chain uses TRBV6-1 and TRBJ1-4, with D perhaps TRBD1 (5 bases). Germline CDR1 and CDR2: MNHNS and SASEGT. V shed 3 bases and J shed 8 bases, with 13 bases lying between them. This CDR3 has 14 residues. CDR3 region: CASSDWGSWEKLFF. The CDR3 DNA reads as TGTGCCAGCAGTGATTGGGGGTCGTGGGAAAAACTGTTTTTT.

V and J are TRBV6-5 and TRBJ1-2; D is uncertain. Germline assignment: CDR1 MNHEY and CDR2 SVGAGI. The CDR3 runs to 11 residues. V lost 4 bases and J lost 8, with 8 bases in between. CDR3 DNA sequence: TGTGCCAGCAGTTGGCGGGGAGGCTACACCTTC. As protein: CASSWRGGYTF.